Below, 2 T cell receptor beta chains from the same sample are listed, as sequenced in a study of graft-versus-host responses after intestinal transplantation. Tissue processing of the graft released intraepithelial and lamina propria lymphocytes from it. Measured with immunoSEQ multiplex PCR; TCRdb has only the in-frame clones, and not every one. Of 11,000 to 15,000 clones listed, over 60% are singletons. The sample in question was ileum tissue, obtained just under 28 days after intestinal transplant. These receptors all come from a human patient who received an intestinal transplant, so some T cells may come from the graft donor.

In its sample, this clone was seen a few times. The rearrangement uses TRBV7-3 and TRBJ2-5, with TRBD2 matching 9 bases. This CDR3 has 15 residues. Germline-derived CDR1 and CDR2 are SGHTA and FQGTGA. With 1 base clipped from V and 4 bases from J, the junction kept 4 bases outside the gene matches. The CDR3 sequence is CASSLSGGGGETQYF. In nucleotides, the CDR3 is TGTGCCAGCAGCTTAAGCGGCGGGGGGGGAGAGACCCAGTACTTC.

The CDR3 DNA reads TGTGCCAGCTCATTTGTCGCGGGGCGGAACACCGGGGAGCTGTTTTTT. Protein product: CASSFVAGRNTGELFF. The genes are TRBV18 and TRBJ2-2; tentatively, D is TRBD2 (6 bases). CDR1 and CDR2 (germline): KGHSH, LQKENI. The germline V and J ends were trimmed by 5 bases and 1 base, with 14 bases remaining between them. This CDR3 has 16 amino acids.